A selection of T cell receptor beta chains follows, all from one sample in a study of T cell responses to AZD1222 COVID-19 vaccine. The method was immunoSEQ multiplex PCR; TCRdb's version includes in-frame clones alone and lacks a portion of them. The table records roughly 120,000 clones, roughly 90% of them present only once. This sample comprised peripheral blood, obtained on day 0 of AZD1222 vaccination. The receptors originated from an adult in good health. The CDR3 runs from the conserved cysteine through the conserved F or W. Fields, in order: clone size, D gene, CDR3 length, V gene, J gene, CDR3 DNA, CDR3 protein. D genes are given only for firm matches. The size of a clone is reported for some rows only, either as once, few or many, or as a class for expanded clones.

size: -; D: -; length: 14; V: TRBV29-1; J: TRBJ2-7; DNA: TGCAGCGTGGCCCCGGGACTCGAATTATACGAGCAGTACTTC; CDR3: CSVAPGLELYEQYF
size: -; D: -; length: 15; V: TRBV4-1; J: TRBJ1-1; DNA: TGCGCCAGCAGCCAAGTCGATGAGGGGTTGACTGAAGCTTTCTTT; CDR3: CASSQVDEGLTEAFF
size: -; D: -; length: 14; V: TRBV18; J: TRBJ2-1; DNA: TGTGCCAGCTCAAGGGACTTCTTATACAATGAGCAGTTCTTC; CDR3: CASSRDFLYNEQFF
size: -; D: -; length: 14; V: TRBV11-3; J: TRBJ2-1; DNA: TGTGCCAGCAGCTTAGATCGTGGTAGGGATGAGCAGTTCTTC; CDR3: CASSLDRGRDEQFF
size: -; D: -; length: 15; V: TRBV14; J: TRBJ1-2; DNA: TGTGCCAGCAGCCAAGTCGGGGGCTTAGGCTATGGCTACACCTTC; CDR3: CASSQVGGLGYGYTF
size: -; D: -; length: 16; V: TRBV5-4; J: TRBJ2-5; DNA: TGTGCCAGCAGCTTGCCTTCAGGGACACCTCAAGAGACCCAGTACTTC; CDR3: CASSLPSGTPQETQYF
size: -; D: -; length: 11; V: TRBV2; J: TRBJ1-1; DNA: TGTGCCAGCAGTGTAACAGATGAAGCTTTCTTT; CDR3: CASSVTDEAFF
size: -; D: -; length: 15; V: TRBV4-1; J: TRBJ2-5; DNA: TGCGCCAGCAGCAACCGGGACCTCGGCTGGGAGACCCAGTACTTC; CDR3: CASSNRDLGWETQYF
size: -; D: -; length: 14; V: TRBV27; J: TRBJ1-6; DNA: TGTGCCAGCAAGGACATCTCCTATAATTCACCCCTCCACTTT; CDR3: CASKDISYNSPLHF
size: -; D: -; length: 18; V: TRBV30; J: TRBJ1-4; DNA: TGTGCCTGGAGTGTAACGGCTGATTCGGCCCACGTGAGGGAAAAACTGTTTTTT; CDR3: CAWSVTADSAHVREKLFF
size: -; D: -; length: 13; V: TRBV29-1; J: TRBJ2-1; DNA: TGCAGCGTTGGACGGGTCTCCTACAATGAGCAGTTCTTC; CDR3: CSVGRVSYNEQFF
size: -; D: -; length: 14; V: TRBV19; J: TRBJ2-7; DNA: TGTGCCAGTAGTATAGGGGTCAGCTCCTACGAGCAGTACTTC; CDR3: CASSIGVSSYEQYF
size: -; D: TRBD1; length: 15; V: TRBV9; J: TRBJ1-3; DNA: TGTGCCAGCAGCTCCACAGGGGGCAGAGGAAACACCATATATTTT; CDR3: CASSSTGGRGNTIYF
size: -; D: TRBD2; length: 16; V: TRBV6-2/TRBV6-3; J: TRBJ2-3; DNA: TGTGCCAGCAGTTATCTCCGGCGGGAGGGCCGGAATACGCAGTATTTT; CDR3: CASSYLRREGRNTQYF
size: -; D: TRBD1; length: 13; V: TRBV18; J: TRBJ1-5; DNA: TGTGCCAGCCTACAGGGGCCCAATCAGCCCCAGCATTTT; CDR3: CASLQGPNQPQHF
size: -; D: -; length: 14; V: TRBV5-1; J: TRBJ1-3; DNA: TGCGCCAGCAGCCAGCGAGACTCTGGAAACACCATATATTTT; CDR3: CASSQRDSGNTIYF
size: -; D: -; length: 15; V: TRBV10-3; J: TRBJ2-5; DNA: TGTGCCATCAGTGACCGGAACGGACCTCTTACGACCCAGTACTTC; CDR3: CAISDRNGPLTTQYF
size: -; D: -; length: 15; V: TRBV10-2; J: TRBJ2-5; DNA: TGCGCCAGCAGTGACCTCTCGCAGAGGTCAGAGACCCAGTACTTC; CDR3: CASSDLSQRSETQYF
size: -; D: -; length: 14; V: TRBV9; J: TRBJ2-7; DNA: TGTGCCAGCAGCGTCGGCGGGGTGGGTTACGAAGTGTACTTC; CDR3: CASSVGGVGYEVYF
size: few; D: -; length: 13; V: TRBV7-2; J: TRBJ1-5; DNA: TGTGCCAGCAGCCCTGATGGCAATCAGCCCCAGCATTTT; CDR3: CASSPDGNQPQHF
size: -; D: TRBD1; length: 14; V: TRBV27; J: TRBJ1-6; DNA: TGTGCCAGCAGTTTCGGGACAGACAATTCACCCCTCCACTTT; CDR3: CASSFGTDNSPLHF
size: -; D: -; length: 14; V: TRBV24-1; J: TRBJ1-4; DNA: TGTGCCACCAGTGTTTCCAAGGGCGAAGAAAAACTGTTTTTT; CDR3: CATSVSKGEEKLFF
size: once; D: TRBD2; length: 17; V: TRBV20-1; J: TRBJ2-2; DNA: TGCAGTGCTAGTATCCTCGAGCGGGAGCATGGGACCGGGGAGCTGTTTTTT; CDR3: CSASILEREHGTGELFF
size: -; D: -; length: 13; V: TRBV19; J: TRBJ1-1; DNA: TGTGCCAGTAGAGCAAGGGGGATCACTGAAGCTTTCTTT; CDR3: CASRARGITEAFF
size: -; D: -; length: 12; V: TRBV2; J: TRBJ2-7; DNA: TGTGCCAGCAGTGAGCAAGGCTACGAGCAGTACTTC; CDR3: CASSEQGYEQYF
size: -; D: TRBD2; length: 17; V: TRBV4-3; J: TRBJ2-7; DNA: TGCGCCAGCAGCCAAGATCTAGCGGGAGTTGGCTCCTACGAGCAGTACTTC; CDR3: CASSQDLAGVGSYEQYF
size: -; D: -; length: 15; V: TRBV7-9; J: TRBJ1-2; DNA: TGTGCCAGCAGCCCCCCTTTGGGGTTGAACTATGGCTACACCTTC; CDR3: CASSPPLGLNYGYTF
size: -; D: -; length: 12; V: TRBV2; J: TRBJ2-7; DNA: TGTGCCAGCAGTGAGCAGTTCTACGAGCAGTACTTC; CDR3: CASSEQFYEQYF
size: -; D: -; length: 13; V: TRBV12-3/TRBV12-4; J: TRBJ1-1; DNA: TGTGCCAGCAGTTTTGGGGCAGTCATTGAAGCTTTCTTT; CDR3: CASSFGAVIEAFF
size: -; D: -; length: 15; V: TRBV7-9; J: TRBJ1-2; DNA: TGTGCCAGCAGCTCCCGGGACGGAGCTAACTATGGCTACACCTTC; CDR3: CASSSRDGANYGYTF
size: -; D: -; length: 14; V: TRBV7-2; J: TRBJ2-7; DNA: TGTGCCAGCAGCTACCGGGACGGCTCCTACGAGCAGTACTTC; CDR3: CASSYRDGSYEQYF
size: -; D: -; length: 18; V: TRBV7-9; J: TRBJ2-6; DNA: TGTGCCAGCAGCGTAGGGGCAGGGGATCGCTCTGGGGCCAACGTCCTGACTTTC; CDR3: CASSVGAGDRSGANVLTF
size: -; D: -; length: 14; V: TRBV3-1/TRBV3-2; J: TRBJ1-1; DNA: TGTGCCAGCAGCCAAGGGGGGGGTCTGACTGAAGCTTTCTTT; CDR3: CASSQGGGLTEAFF
size: -; D: -; length: 15; V: TRBV4-1; J: TRBJ2-3; DNA: TGCGCCAGCGCCCCGGGACACATAAAGACAGATACGCAGTATTTT; CDR3: CASAPGHIKTDTQYF
size: -; D: -; length: 11; V: TRBV3-1/TRBV3-2; J: TRBJ2-7; DNA: TGTGCCAGCAGCCGAGACTACGAGCAGTACTTC; CDR3: CASSRDYEQYF
size: -; D: -; length: 15; V: TRBV4-1; J: TRBJ1-6; DNA: TGCGCCAGCAGCCAAGATCGGACAGACTATTCACCCCTCCACTTT; CDR3: CASSQDRTDYSPLHF
size: -; D: TRBD2; length: 17; V: TRBV7-3; J: TRBJ2-2; DNA: TGTGCCAGCAGCTTAGGACTAGCGGGAGGTCACACCGGGGAGCTGTTTTTT; CDR3: CASSLGLAGGHTGELFF
size: -; D: -; length: 12; V: TRBV29-1; J: TRBJ2-6; DNA: TGCAGCGTTAGTTCTGGGGCCAACGTCCTGACTTTC; CDR3: CSVSSGANVLTF
size: -; D: -; length: 14; V: TRBV7-8; J: TRBJ2-7; DNA: TGTGCCAGCAGCTTACCCGGGAGCTCCTACGAGCAGTACTTC; CDR3: CASSLPGSSYEQYF
size: -; D: -; length: 12; V: TRBV13; J: TRBJ2-3; DNA: TGTGCCAGCAGCCCGGGGCTGGATACGCAGTATTTT; CDR3: CASSPGLDTQYF
size: -; D: -; length: 14; V: TRBV19; J: TRBJ1-3; DNA: TGTGCCAGTAGTATTCGGACAAGTGGAAACACCATATATTTT; CDR3: CASSIRTSGNTIYF
size: -; D: -; length: 16; V: TRBV9; J: TRBJ1-6; DNA: TGTGCCAGCAGTACCTCAGGATGGGGGAATAATTCACCCCTCCACTTT; CDR3: CASSTSGWGNNSPLHF
size: -; D: -; length: 13; V: TRBV12-3/TRBV12-4; J: TRBJ1-1; DNA: TGTGCCAGCAGTTTTCCACCAGAATCCGAAGCTTTCTTT; CDR3: CASSFPPESEAFF
size: -; D: -; length: 14; V: TRBV5-5; J: TRBJ1-5; DNA: TGTGCCAGCAGCTGGAGGACAACCCAAGGGCCCCAGCATTTT; CDR3: CASSWRTTQGPQHF
size: -; D: TRBD2; length: 16; V: TRBV5-6; J: TRBJ2-2; DNA: TGTGCCAGCAGCTTGGGGACTAGCGGGAGGATAGGGGAGCTGTTTTTT; CDR3: CASSLGTSGRIGELFF
size: -; D: -; length: 13; V: TRBV2; J: TRBJ2-3; DNA: TGTGCCAGCCAGGGGCGACGGACAGATACGCAGTATTTT; CDR3: CASQGRRTDTQYF
size: -; D: TRBD2; length: 15; V: TRBV11-1; J: TRBJ2-7; DNA: TGTGCCAGCAGCTTAGTAGCGGGATCGGGCTACGAGCAGTACTTC; CDR3: CASSLVAGSGYEQYF
size: -; D: -; length: 16; V: TRBV5-5; J: TRBJ2-3; DNA: TGTGCCAGCAGCCCCAGTGAGTCGGGAAGCACAGATACGCAGTATTTT; CDR3: CASSPSESGSTDTQYF
size: -; D: TRBD2; length: 16; V: TRBV5-1; J: TRBJ2-3; DNA: TGCGCCAGCAGCTTGCGTCTAGCGGGAAGAACAGATACGCAGTATTTT; CDR3: CASSLRLAGRTDTQYF